This T cell receptor beta chain is from a study of Graves' ophthalmopathy and Graves' hyperthyroidism. On the study more broadly: Prior to any treatment, peripheral blood was collected at the time of initial diagnosis.

PBMCs were isolated by Ficoll-Paque density gradient centrifugation, using approximately 10 ml of fresh peripheral blood as the starting material. For repertoire sequencing, the TCR beta CDR3 regions were amplified from RNA transcripts. The workflow started with a first-round RT-PCR run with HTBI primers and then moved on to a second-round multiplex PCR. One entry per CDR3 protein, called by TCRdb with MiXCR from the multiplex PCR reads. The repertoire includes some 250,000 distinct CDR3 sequences, 40% to 50% of them detected once, and 40% to 55% sits in the top ten. Trimming stripped 5 bases from V and 1 base from J, with 14 bases between. Germline-derived CDR1 and CDR2 are DFQATT and SNEGSKA (reference sequence). This CDR3 region has 14 residues.

What was sequenced was peripheral blood. This chain links TRBV20-1 with TRBJ1-1; tentatively, D is TRBD1 (5 bases). The receptor was derived from an adult man with Graves' ophthalmopathy. The CDR3 DNA reads TGCAGTGCTCGAACCGGGGCGACGAACACTGAAGCTTTCTTT. It codes for CSARTGATNTEAFF.